The present entry profiles one T cell receptor beta chain with its context. This clonotype was recorded a few times. Its specific antigen is unknown. No base-level quality is on record; no much larger clone is a single base apart. Trimming accounts for 4 bases at V and 8 bases at J, while the number of junction bases matched to no gene is 11. The CDR3 runs 14 residues from the cysteine to the phenylalanine. Left in the record is the CDR3 DNA by itself, 42 bases read in frame from the first base. CDR1 SGHDT and CDR2 YYEEEE were looked up in the germline V gene. This sample is part of a study of T cells after yellow fever vaccination (dated by TCRdb to between 2018 and 2021). With regard to the full study: Libraries from fractions with low cell numbers were prepared with the SMART-Seq v4 Ultra Low Input RNA kit. Blood was drawn at multiple timepoints before and after primary and secondary immunization, with bulk PBMC replicates and cell subsets isolated. To follow T-cell clones before and after primary and booster YFV17D yellow fever vaccination, bulk TCR alpha and beta repertoires were sequenced over time. Two healthy male donors made up the cohort, one aged 18 to 30 years and the other aged 30 to 40 years.

TCR cDNA was synthesized by 5'RACE template switching, through which a universal primer site and unique molecular identifiers were introduced. Priming of cDNA synthesis was performed from both the TCR alpha and TCR beta constant segments. Two PCR steps were used to amplify libraries, with sample barcodes and sequencing adapters being added in the second step. Sequencing of libraries was done on Illumina HiSeq 2500 (2x100 bp) or NovaSeq (2x150 bp). The published analysis was carried out like this. MIGEC was used to demultiplex reads and collapse the reads into UMI consensus sequences, and MiXCR was used for V(D)J alignment. Vaccine-responding clonotypes were defined with edgeR using replicate PBMC samples, requiring FDR below 0.01 and a log2 fold change above 5 up to day 15. Bulk clonotypes were assigned CD4 or CD8 identity according to which sequenced CD4 or CD8 repertoire held them at higher abundance. TCRdb trimmed the raw reads at Q25, called clones with MiXCR and kept productive beta chains. Records with the same CDR3 protein are collapsed into one entry carrying the most frequent genes and DNA. The authors' filters were not applied to this entry. For this sample there are around 400,000 distinct CDR3 sequences; approximately 10% appear just once. The ten largest clones take up roughly 18% of the sample.

Read against the paper, the sample's treatment or condition label means: live attenuated yellow fever vaccine strain. At each blood-draw timepoint, two biological replicates of bulk PBMCs were collected. A standard Ficoll-Paque protocol was used to isolate PBMCs from peripheral blood. TriZol was used to extract RNA from bulk PBMCs, from CD4 and CD8 fractions, and from dextramer-positive and dextramer-negative fractions. General findings and caveats noted by the study authors: The secondary T-cell response was weaker than the primary response but faster, peaking on day 5 instead of day 15. After the booster, most of the clones that had expanded following primary vaccination were detected again (approximately 96% of CD4 and roughly 90% of CD8), which suggests that memory was broadly maintained. Computational filtering was required because FACS-sorted repertoires could contain abundant contaminating clonotypes from the bulk population. Because the study included only two donors, the extent to which the findings can be generalized is limited. A small fraction of clonotypes appeared in both the CD4 and CD8 compartments, likely as a result of convergent recombination.

This sequence originates from a man aged 18 to 35 who received the YFV17D yellow fever vaccine. The V and J segments used are TRBV5-6 and TRBJ1-2, with TRBD1 matching 7 junction bases. The sample in question was PBMCs, obtained on the day of the first yellow fever vaccination. The CDR3 protein: CASSLIDRVGGYTF. The base sequence is TGTGCCAGCAGCCTAATAGACAGGGTGGGAGGCTACACCTTC.